A selection of T cell receptor beta chains follows, all from one sample in a study of shared clonotypes between healthy human individuals. The protocol was immunoSEQ multiplex PCR, while the TCRdb copy is restricted to in-frame clones and leaves out a portion. The sample carries some 2,100,000 clones, 85% to 95% recorded once. The sequencing sample was made of naive CD8+ T cells from PBMCs. The receptors come from a man aged 18 to 29 in good health. Some clones in this sample may be carry-over from other donors' samples. CDR3s include the opening cysteine and the closing phenylalanine or tryptophan. The D gene is left open where the match is weak. Only some rows state a clone size, as once, few, many or a class for expanded clones.

D	J	size	V	CDR3	DNA
.	TRBJ2-1	.	TRBV5-4	CASSRGYNEQFF	TGTGCCAGCAGCAGAGGTTACAATGAGCAGTTCTTC
TRBD1	TRBJ1-2	.	TRBV7-9	CASSFDRGLYGYTF	TGTGCCAGCAGCTTCGACAGGGGGCTATATGGCTACACCTTC
.	TRBJ2-3	.	TRBV7-9	CASSLRAGRSTDTQYF	TGTGCCAGCAGCCTAAGGGCCGGGCGTTCCACAGATACGCAGTATTTT
.	TRBJ2-2	.	TRBV27	CASSSILIKVANTGELFF	TGTGCCAGCAGTTCCATCCTTATCAAGGTAGCGAACACCGGGGAGCTGTTTTTT
.	TRBJ2-2	.	TRBV19	CASSIVGQATINTGELFF	TGTGCCAGTAGTATAGTGGGGCAGGCCACCATAAACACCGGGGAGCTGTTTTTT
TRBD2	TRBJ2-3	.	TRBV27	CASTDRGGTDTQYF	TGTGCCAGCACCGACCGGGGGGGCACAGATACGCAGTATTTT
TRBD2	TRBJ2-7	.	TRBV5-1	CASSLTLAGARGEQYF	TGCGCCAGCAGCTTGACTTTAGCGGGAGCCCGTGGGGAGCAGTACTTC
.	TRBJ1-4	.	TRBV14	CASSWTGTNEKLFF	TGTGCCAGCAGCTGGACGGGAACTAATGAAAAACTGTTTTTT
.	TRBJ2-7	.	TRBV27	CASSPWGPYEQYF	TGTGCCAGCAGCCCCTGGGGGCCCTACGAGCAGTACTTC
.	TRBJ1-1	.	TRBV9	CASSVVQGMNTEAFF	TGTGCCAGCAGCGTAGTTCAGGGTATGAACACTGAAGCTTTCTTT
.	TRBJ2-2	once	TRBV6-5	CASSYSDGSTGELFF	TGTGCCAGCAGTTACTCGGACGGGTCCACCGGGGAGCTGTTTTTT
.	TRBJ2-5	.	TRBV14	CASSPQTDVQETQYF	TGTGCCAGCAGTCCTCAGACTGACGTCCAAGAGACCCAGTACTTC
.	TRBJ2-2	.	TRBV6-7	CASSLSGTGELFF	TGTGCCAGCAGTTTATCAGGTACCGGGGAGCTGTTTTTT